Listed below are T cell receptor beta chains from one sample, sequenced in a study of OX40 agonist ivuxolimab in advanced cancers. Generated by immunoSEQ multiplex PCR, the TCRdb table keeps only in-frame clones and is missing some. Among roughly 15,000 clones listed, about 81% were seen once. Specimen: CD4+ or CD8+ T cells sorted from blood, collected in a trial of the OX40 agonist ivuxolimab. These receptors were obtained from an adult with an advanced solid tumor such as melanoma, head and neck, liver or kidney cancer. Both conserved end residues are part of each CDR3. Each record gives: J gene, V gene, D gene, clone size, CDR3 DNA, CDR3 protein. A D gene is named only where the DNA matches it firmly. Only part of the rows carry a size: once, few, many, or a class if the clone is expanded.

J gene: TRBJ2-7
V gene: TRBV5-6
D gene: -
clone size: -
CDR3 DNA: TGTGCCAGCAGCCCAGGGGTGGCTCCCTACGAGCAGTACTTC
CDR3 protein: CASSPGVAPYEQYF

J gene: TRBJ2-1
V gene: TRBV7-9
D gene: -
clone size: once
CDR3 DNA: TGTGCCAGCAGCAAAAGCGGGTTGGACTACAATGAGCAGTTCTTC
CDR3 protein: CASSKSGLDYNEQFF

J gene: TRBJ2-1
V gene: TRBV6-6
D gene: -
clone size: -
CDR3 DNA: TGTGCCAGCAGTTACTCGTCGGGTTACAATGAGCAGTTCTTC
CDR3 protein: CASSYSSGYNEQFF

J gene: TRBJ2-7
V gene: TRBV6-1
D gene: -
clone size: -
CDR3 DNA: TGTGCCAGCAGTGAAGCTAACTACGAGCAGTACTTC
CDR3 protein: CASSEANYEQYF

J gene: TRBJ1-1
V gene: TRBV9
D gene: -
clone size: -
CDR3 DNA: TGTGCCAGCAGTTACTCGTATGGGAACACTGAAGCTTTCTTT
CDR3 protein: CASSYSYGNTEAFF

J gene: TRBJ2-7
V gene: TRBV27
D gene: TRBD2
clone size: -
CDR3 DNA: TGTGCCAGCAGTCTAACAAGACTAGCGGGAGACGGCGAGCAGTACTTC
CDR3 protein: CASSLTRLAGDGEQYF

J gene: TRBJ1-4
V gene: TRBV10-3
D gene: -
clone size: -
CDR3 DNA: TGTGCCATCAGTGATCTGTGGACTAATGAAAAACTGTTTTTT
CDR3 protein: CAISDLWTNEKLFF

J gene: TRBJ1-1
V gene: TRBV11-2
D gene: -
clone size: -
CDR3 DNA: TGTGCCAGCAGCCCGGACAACACTGAAGCTTTCTTT
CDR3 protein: CASSPDNTEAFF

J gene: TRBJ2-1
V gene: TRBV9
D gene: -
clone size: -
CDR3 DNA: TGTGCCAGCAGCGTAGAGGCAGTTGGTTACAATGAGCAGTTCTTC
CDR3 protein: CASSVEAVGYNEQFF

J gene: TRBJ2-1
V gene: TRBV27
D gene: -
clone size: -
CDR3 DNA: TGTGCCACCCGCAATGGGGGTGCGGCGTACAATGAGCAGTTCTTC
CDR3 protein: CATRNGGAAYNEQFF

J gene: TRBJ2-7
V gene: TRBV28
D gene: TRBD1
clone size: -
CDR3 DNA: TGTGCCAGCAGTTTGAGTGGGACAGGGCTTGGGGAGCAGTACTTC
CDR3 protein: CASSLSGTGLGEQYF

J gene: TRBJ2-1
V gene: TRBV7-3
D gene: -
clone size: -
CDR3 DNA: TGTGCCAGCAGCCAATCGGCCTACAATGAGCAGTTCTTC
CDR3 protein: CASSQSAYNEQFF

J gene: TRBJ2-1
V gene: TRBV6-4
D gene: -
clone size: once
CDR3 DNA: TGTGCCAGCAGTGACTCTTCAGAGAATGAGCAGTTCTTC
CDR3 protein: CASSDSSENEQFF